This TCR beta chain was sequenced in a study of cytomegalovirus exposure and HLA in healthy donors. The CDR3 length is 15 residues. Germline V gives CDR1 SGHRS, CDR2 YFSETQ. V was clipped by 1 base and J by 1 base, with 12 bases between them. 13 Jbeta primers and 60 Vbeta primers were used for the PCR. Authors' analysis steps: Per a later analysis, the number of unique TCR beta chains was roughly 83 million, of which around 9.9 million were shared. Data came from immunoSEQ multiplex PCR; TCRdb stores just in-frame clones and leaves some out. The V and J calls and the clone size are those of that table, but D and trimming were determined from the DNA. The data hold around 90,000 clones, with 78% observed a single time.

The source of this sequence is a woman aged 40 to 50 in good health and CMV-seronegative. The chain couples TRBV5-1 to TRBJ2-7, with a weak D call TRBD1 (5 bases). The sequencing input was PBMCs. CDR3 DNA sequence: TGCGCCAGCAGCTTGTTCCACAGGCCTTCCTACGAGCAGTACTTC. Protein product: CASSLFHRPSYEQYF.